The 32 T cell receptor beta chains below all came from one sample that was sequenced in a study of neurological immune-mediated disorders. TCRdb called the 5' RACE reads again in MiXCR, with one record for every CDR3 protein. This sample has about 55,000 distinct CDR3 sequences, with less than 5% found just once. Sequencing was done on a sample of PBMCs. The receptor set was obtained from a man between 50 and 59 years old with multiple sclerosis.

This clonotype has a count of ten or more. This chain joins TRBV20-1 and TRBJ2-7; no clear D gene. The CDR3 has 11 residues. The V end was cut by 7 bases, the J end by 2 bases, with 9 bases between. Germline CDR1 is DFQATT and CDR2 is SNEGSKA (reference sequence). CDR3 protein: CSVQAAYEQYF. The CDR3 DNA follows: TGCAGTGTCCAGGCGGCCTACGAGCAGTACTTC.

This clonotype was seen at least ten times. V is TRBV20-1 and J is TRBJ2-2; 10 nucleotides line up with TRBD2. The germline V gene has CDR1 DFQATT and CDR2 SNEGSKA (reference sequence). The CDR3 extends over 14 amino acids. Trimming took 3 bases from V and 7 from J; bases not matched to a gene: 5. As DNA, the CDR3 is TGCAGTGCTAGTAAACTAGCGGGGAGCGGGGAGCTGTTTTTT. It translates to CSASKLAGSGELFF.

This clonotype was detected ten times or more. DNA of the CDR3: TGTGCCAGTAGTACCCCGACAGGGGCTCCAACTGGGGCCAACGTCCTGACTTTC. It codes for CASSTPTGAPTGANVLTF. V usage is TRBV19 and J usage is TRBJ2-6; the match to TRBD1 covers 8 bases. Germline CDR1 reads LNHDA; CDR2 reads SQIVND (reference sequence). This CDR3 is 18 amino acids long. Trimming cost V 4 bases and J 2 bases; bases outside gene matches: 10. Full variable domain (remainder filled in from reference TRBV19 and TRBJ2-6): DGGITQSPKYLFRKEGQNVTLSCEQNLNHDAMYWYRQDPGQGLRLIYYSQIVNDFQKGDIAEGYSVSREKKESFPLTVTSAQKNPTAFYLCASSTPTGAPTGANVLTFGAGSRLTVL.

This clonotype was recorded at least ten times. The rearrangement uses TRBV29-1 and TRBJ1-2; 9 bases fit TRBD1. The CDR3 is made up of 13 amino acids. V lost 4 bases, J lost 7 bases, and 7 bases stayed unmatched. Per germline, CDR1 SQVTM and CDR2 ANQGSEA. CDR3 nucleotides: TGCAGCGTTGTCGGGACAGGGACTGTTGGCTACACCTTC. It specifies CSVVGTGTVGYTF.

In this sample, this clonotype turned up many times. This chain links TRBV6-5 with TRBJ2-7; the match to TRBD1 covers 7 bases. CDR1 MNHEY and CDR2 SVGAGI come from the germline V gene. The junction had 12 bases not matched to a gene; V was cut back by 6 bases and J by 7 bases. The CDR3 is made up of 14 amino acids. The CDR3 DNA sequence: TGTGCCAGCAGGGGCAGGGGGTCCTTCGCGGAGCAGTACTTC. Amino acids: CASRGRGSFAEQYF.

This clonotype was picked up many times. The chain joins TRBV27 to TRBJ2-1, with 10 nucleotides matching TRBD2. V gave up 6 bases and J gave up 3 bases; unmatched junction bases: 5. From germline, CDR1 is MNHEY and CDR2 SMNVEV (reference sequence). CDR3 length equals 15 residues. CDR3 DNA sequence: TGTGCCAGCAGCGCCTCTAGCGGGGGCTACAATGAGCAGTTCTTC. Protein: CASSASSGGYNEQFF.

There are a few counts of this clonotype. A read error may account for a junction end that differs from germline. This chain joins TRBV2 and TRBJ1-6, with TRBD1 identical over 8 bases. The CDR3 has 14 residues. Germline CDR1 SNHLY, CDR2 FYNNEI. Here the CDR3 DNA reads TGTGCCAGCAGTGAGGCAGGGGGCACTTCACCCCTCAACTTT. Translated, it gives CASSEAGGTSPLNF.

This clonotype appeared many times. The chain couples TRBV29-1 to TRBJ2-1, with D possibly TRBD2 on 5 matching bases. Trimming pared 8 bases from V and 4 bases from J, leaving 18 bases between. Looked up from germline, CDR1 is SQVTM and CDR2 is ANQGSEA. This CDR3 comprises 14 residues. CDR3 coding DNA: TGCAGCTCGGCGAGGGTATTGGGGTACAATGAGCAGTTCTTC. It yields the protein CSSARVLGYNEQFF.

As concerns this clonotype: A junction end diverges from the germline sequence, so it may reflect a read error. The V and J genes are TRBV5-1 and TRBJ1-1; 7 bases align to TRBD1. The germline gives CDR1 SGHRS, CDR2 YFSETQ. The CDR3 contains 12 residues. CDR3 bases: TGCGCAAGCAGCCCTGACAGGGCTGAAGCTTTCTTT. This gives the protein CASSPDRAEAFF.

This clonotype has a count of ten or more. The chain carries TRBV3-1 and TRBJ1-2, with D unresolved. Trimming cost V 3 bases and J 4 bases, with 9 bases left between them. Germline loops: CDR1 LGHDT, CDR2 YNNKEL (reference sequence). The CDR3 is 13 residues long. CDR3 bases: TGTGCCAGCAGCCACAAGGGAGTCTATGGCTACACCTTC. Translating gives CASSHKGVYGYTF.

This clonotype was counted at least ten times. The V and J genes are TRBV7-9 and TRBJ2-7, with TRBD1 as a possible D gene (5 bases). CDR1 is SEHNR and CDR2 is FQNEAQ in the germline V gene (reference sequence). Trimming took 2 bases from V and 0 from J, leaving 17 bases between them. The CDR3 contains 17 residues. The chain's CDR3 is CASSLSNYRQSSYEQYF. CDR3 nucleotides: TGTGCCAGCAGCTTATCGAACTACAGGCAGAGCTCCTACGAGCAGTACTTC.

This clonotype was recorded at least ten times. The rearrangement joins TRBV5-1 to TRBJ2-7, with D possibly matching TRBD1 (6 bases). Germline loops: CDR1 SGHRS, CDR2 YFSETQ. Trimming removed 2 bases at V and 6 bases at J, with 9 bases between. The CDR3 totals 12 residues. The CDR3 region has the DNA TGCGCCAGCAGCTTTACAGGGACCGAGCAGTACTTC. It yields the protein CASSFTGTEQYF.

This clonotype came up many times. V usage is TRBV20-1 and J usage is TRBJ1-2; 9 bases agree with TRBD1. This CDR3 has 14 residues. V shed 1 base, J shed 5 bases, and the junction held 5 bases outside the gene matches. The V gene's germline CDR1 is DFQATT and CDR2 SNEGSKA (reference sequence). CDR3 in DNA: TGCAGTGCTAGAGGCCTAGGGACAGGGTATGGCTACACCTTC. Its translation is CSARGLGTGYGYTF.

This clonotype came up many times. V gene TRBV6-5 combines with J gene TRBJ1-1; D uncertain. V was trimmed by 2 bases and J by 1 base, leaving 11 bases between them. The germline CDR1 and CDR2 sequences are MNHEY and SVGAGI. This CDR3 has 15 amino acids. This CDR3 reads CASSYPGRQNTEAFF. In DNA, the CDR3 is TGTGCCAGCAGTTACCCGGGCAGACAGAACACTGAAGCTTTCTTT.

This clonotype has at least ten counts. This rearrangement joins TRBV12-3 or TRBV12-4 to TRBJ2-2; D is unclear. V gave up 9 bases and J gave up 3 bases, with 20 bases separating them. The CDR3 runs to 16 residues. The CDR3 DNA follows: TGTGCCAGTCTCGACCAAGCGAAATGGGACACCGGGGAGCTGTTTTTT. Amino acid sequence: CASLDQAKWDTGELFF.

This clonotype was recorded many times. CDR3 region: CASNDGGKETQYF. The CDR3 DNA is TGTGCCAGCAACGACGGAGGGAAAGAGACCCAGTACTTC. The chain is built from TRBV2 and TRBJ2-5, with D possibly being TRBD2 (6 bases). This CDR3 spans 13 amino acids. V lost 7 bases, J lost 3 bases, and 12 bases lay in between. CDR1 SNHLY and CDR2 FYNNEI come from the germline V gene.

This clonotype was counted at least ten times. The gene calls are TRBV29-1 and TRBJ1-1, with D unclear. The CDR3 consists of 13 residues. V was shortened by 6 bases and J by 2 bases, with 13 bases between the two germline ends. Germline lookup yields CDR1 SQVTM and CDR2 ANQGSEA. CDR3 nucleotide sequence: TGCAGCGTACACATCGGGTATAACACTGAAGCTTTCTTT. Protein product: CSVHIGYNTEAFF. The whole variable domain, remainder taken from reference TRBV29-1 and TRBJ1-1, is SAVISQKPSRDICQRGTSLTIQCQVDSQVTMMFWYRQQPGQSLTLIATANQGSEATYESGFVIDKFPISRPNLTFSTLTVSNMSPEDSSIYLCSVHIGYNTEAFFGQGTRLTVV.

The chain recombines TRBV5-1 with TRBJ2-5; D unresolved. The length of the CDR3 is 16 residues. The V and J ends lost 0 bases and 1 base respectively, with 13 bases between them. In germline, CDR1 is SGHRS, CDR2 YFSETQ. The CDR3 DNA follows: TGCGCCAGCAGCTTGGCCGATGGACCATTCCAAGAGACCCAGTACTTC. Translated: CASSLADGPFQETQYF.

This clonotype was picked up many times. The chain links TRBV12-3 or TRBV12-4 to TRBJ2-3, with TRBD2 matching over 8 bases. This CDR3 comprises 14 residues. V was pared by 6 bases and J by 0 bases, with 2 bases of the junction left unmatched. In DNA, the CDR3 is TGTGCCAGCAGAGAGCGGGGGAGCACAGATACGCAGTATTTT. This codes for CASRERGSTDTQYF.

This clonotype came up many times. V usage is TRBV3-1 and J usage is TRBJ2-7; a possible D gene is TRBD2 (5 bases). Germline V gives CDR1 LGHDT, CDR2 YNNKEL (reference sequence). Trimming took 3 bases from V and 2 from J, leaving 8 bases between them. CDR3 length equals 13 residues. The CDR3 coding sequence is TGTGCCAGCAGCCACGCGGAGGCCTACGAGCAGTACTTC. As protein: CASSHAEAYEQYF.

Concerning this clonotype: Just one base apart from a much larger clone, this may be a read error. V usage is TRBV5-1 and J usage is TRBJ1-5; weak D call: TRBD1 (6 bases). Trimming left V 3 bases short and J 6 bases short, with 13 bases between. Looked up from germline, CDR1 is SGHRS and CDR2 is YFSETQ. The CDR3 has 14 amino acids. The CDR3 here is CASSSGQGTQPQHF. Here the CDR3 DNA reads TGCGCCAGCAGCTCGGGTCAGGGGACTCAGCCCCAGCATTTT.

This clonotype was seen only a few times. The rearrangement joins TRBV3-1 to TRBJ2-7; 15 nucleotides agree with TRBD2. Germline CDR1 and CDR2: LGHDT and YNNKEL (reference sequence). The CDR3 consists of 15 residues. Trimming cost V 6 bases and J 6 bases; bases outside gene matches: 6. The CDR3 sequence: CASSSMGLAGGEQYF. The CDR3, as DNA: TGTGCCAGCAGTTCAATGGGACTAGCGGGAGGCGAGCAGTACTTC.

This clonotype was seen many times. The chain uses TRBV29-1 and TRBJ2-7; TRBD1 matches 12 bases. V shed 4 bases, J shed 5 bases, and the junction held 9 bases outside the gene matches. There are 15 residues in the CDR3. Germline values: CDR1 SQVTM, CDR2 ANQGSEA. CDR3 in amino acids: CSVVRPGQGAHEQYF. The CDR3, as DNA: TGCAGCGTTGTTCGCCCGGGACAGGGGGCTCACGAGCAGTACTTC.

This clonotype has more than one count but fewer than ten. The rearrangement links TRBV20-1 to TRBJ2-7; D may be TRBD1 or TRBD2 (6 bases each). The CDR3 loop spans 15 amino acids. Germline CDR1 DFQATT, CDR2 SNEGSKA (reference sequence). V was pared by 0 bases and J by 4 bases, with 16 bases between. CDR3 sequence reads: CSAREWVGGKYEQYF. DNA of the CDR3: TGCAGTGCTAGAGAATGGGTGGGGGGCAAATACGAGCAGTACTTC.

This clonotype showed up many times. This chain links TRBV7-2 with TRBJ2-3; the D gene is possibly TRBD2 (5 bases). The germline CDR1 and CDR2 sequences are SGHTA and FQGNSA. The CDR3 length is 15 residues. Trimming cost V 1 base and J 5 bases, with 13 bases left between them. In DNA, the CDR3 is TGTGCCAGCAGCTTAGAGGTGGGAGTGGTAGATACGCAGTATTTT. The encoded protein is CASSLEVGVVDTQYF.

This clonotype showed up many times. The chain couples TRBV12-3 or TRBV12-4 to TRBJ2-1; no clear D gene. CDR3 length equals 13 residues. V was pared by 6 bases and J by 6 bases, with 12 bases between. The CDR3 region is CASSFVGPNEQFF. Here the CDR3 DNA reads TGTGCCAGCAGCTTTGTAGGCCCCAATGAGCAGTTCTTC.

This clonotype was seen at least ten times. This chain links TRBV11-3 with TRBJ2-7; 7 bases match TRBD1. The V gene's germline CDR1 is SGHNT and CDR2 YENEEA. V shed 5 bases and J 2 bases; nucleotides not matched to a gene: 9. The CDR3 consists of 15 residues. This CDR3 reads CASSTRTGQTYEQYF. Here the CDR3 DNA reads TGTGCCAGCAGCACACGGACGGGACAGACCTACGAGCAGTACTTC.

The genes are TRBV6-4 and TRBJ2-1; 7 bases are a match to TRBD1. J lost 11 bases, V lost 5 bases, and 15 bases had no gene match. CDR1 is MRHNA and CDR2 is SNTAGT in the germline V gene. The CDR3 totals 15 residues. This CDR3 is CASSPTVGQNTKQFF. CDR3 in DNA: TGTGCCAGCAGTCCCACAGTGGGACAGAACACCAAGCAGTTCTTC.

This clonotype was seen ten or more times. This rearrangement joins TRBV20-1 to TRBJ2-2; TRBD2 matches at 8 bases. Losses at the gene ends were 4 bases for V and 2 bases for J; bases not matched to a gene: 6. The V gene's germline CDR1 is DFQATT and CDR2 SNEGSKA (reference sequence). CDR3 length: 15 residues. The CDR3 sequence is CSAIYGGGNTGELFF. The CDR3 nucleotides read TGCAGTGCTATCTACGGGGGGGGAAACACCGGGGAGCTGTTTTTT.

This clonotype was counted many times. V usage is TRBV27 and J usage is TRBJ2-6; no definite D call. Germline V lookup: CDR1 MNHEY, CDR2 SMNVEV (reference sequence). V shed 1 base and J shed 4 bases, with 11 bases lying between them. The CDR3 is 16 residues long. The chain's CDR3 is CASSLYWGTGANVLTF. The CDR3, as DNA: TGTGCCAGCAGTTTATATTGGGGAACCGGGGCCAACGTCCTGACTTTC.

The sample holds many counts of this clonotype. The rearrangement uses TRBV5-1 and TRBJ1-1, with D unclear. Germline CDR1 and CDR2: SGHRS and YFSETQ. This CDR3 is 13 amino acids long. Trimming took 6 bases from V and 0 from J, leaving 9 bases between them. CDR3 region: CASTGPLNTEAFF. Written as DNA, the CDR3 is TGCGCCAGCACCGGGCCCTTGAACACTGAAGCTTTCTTT.

This clonotype has a count of ten or more. This rearrangement joins TRBV21-1 to TRBJ2-7; the table's D call of TRBD2 was not tested on the DNA. TRBV21-1 has pseudogene status. The CDR3 covers 13 residues. The CDR3 bases are TGTGCCAGCACACCTCCGGAATGGGTTGAGCAGTACTTC. As protein: CASTPPEWVEQYF.